The present entry profiles one T cell receptor (beta chain) with its context. Its antigen is unidentified. CDR1 is SGHTA and CDR2 is FQGNSA in the germline V gene. V lost 2 bases and J lost 7; bases outside the gene matches: 5. The CDR3 sequence is 15 residues long. Sequencing was performed with immunoSEQ multiplex PCR; in TCRdb, only in-frame clones are kept and a portion is missing. The sample lists roughly 150,000 clones; approximately 88% were seen once. The record originates from a study of T cell responses to AZD1222 COVID-19 vaccine. Study findings and constraints: Per reports, nearly half of all spike-specific TCRs target regions that are unmutated in variants. It should be noted that donors were predominantly white British and more often female, and clonal diversity was possibly underestimated. Spike was spanned by vaccine-associated CD4 TCRs, which were dominant at 160-218 and 743-854.

This sample comprised peripheral blood, obtained on day 0 of MenACWY control vaccination. The sequence came from an adult in good health. This chain links TRBV7-2 with TRBJ2-2; TRBD2 matches 9 bases. The CDR3 sequence: CASSLRRGGLGELFF. The CDR3 DNA reads TGTGCCAGCAGCTTACGGCGGGGGGGCCTCGGGGAGCTGTTTTTT. The entire variable domain, with the rest obtained from reference TRBV7-2 and TRBJ2-2, is as follows: GAGVSQSPSNKVTEKGKDVELRCDPISGHTALYWYRQSLGQGLEFLIYFQGNSAPDKSGLPSDRFSAERTGGSVSTLTIQRTQQEDSAVYLCASSLRRGGLGELFFGEGSRLTVL.